The 22 T cell receptor beta chains reported below all come from one sample, sequenced in a study of T cell responses to AZD1222 COVID-19 vaccine. Libraries were prepared by immunoSEQ multiplex PCR; TCRdb keeps only in-frame clonotypes and omits some of them. The sample has 95,000 to 150,000 clones; 80% to 95% are singletons. The source material was peripheral blood, sampled on day 0 of AZD1222 vaccination. The receptors here all came from an adult in good health.

This chain connects TRBV3-1 (or the pseudogene TRBV3-2) to TRBJ1-1; TRBD1 is a possible D gene (6 bases). Trimming pared 4 bases from V and 4 bases from J, leaving 16 bases between. Germline CDR1 and CDR2: LGHDT and YNNKEL (reference sequence). This CDR3 region has 15 residues. The CDR3 sequence: CASSPTTGGLTEAFF. The CDR3 coding sequence is TGTGCCAGCAGCCCTACAACCGGGGGGCTCACTGAAGCTTTCTTT.

The CDR3 sequence is CASSVGLQVGFKNIQYF. CDR3 nucleotides: TGTGCCAGCAGCGTAGGACTACAGGTCGGTTTTAAAAACATTCAGTACTTC. The rearrangement joins TRBV2 to TRBJ2-4; maybe TRBD2 (6 bases). In germline, CDR1 is SNHLY, CDR2 FYNNEI. This CDR3 has 17 residues. Trimming left V 6 bases short and J 4 bases short, with 22 bases between. Variable domain in full (rest from reference TRBV2 and TRBJ2-4): EPEVTQTPSHQVTQMGQEVILRCVPISNHLYFYWYRQILGQKVEFLVSFYNNEISEKSEIFDDQFSVERPDGSNFTLKIRSTKLEDSAMYFCASSVGLQVGFKNIQYFGAGTRLSVL.

V is TRBV6-5 and J is TRBJ2-2; 11 bases map to TRBD1. This CDR3 region has 14 residues. Germline V gives CDR1 MNHEY, CDR2 SVGAGI. The junction had 2 bases not matched to a gene; V was cut back by 8 bases and J by 3 bases. The CDR3: CASGQGADTGELFF. The CDR3 DNA sequence: TGTGCCAGCGGACAGGGGGCAGACACCGGGGAGCTGTTTTTT.

This chain links TRBV9 with TRBJ2-2; TRBD1 matches 7 bases. J lost 4 bases, V lost 2 bases, and 8 bases had no gene match. The CDR3 is 16 amino acids. Germline assignment: CDR1 SGDLS and CDR2 YYNGEE. CDR3 coding DNA: TGTGCCAGCAGCGTGAGTACAGGGGCGAGCACCGGGGAGCTGTTTTTT. Its protein product is CASSVSTGASTGELFF.

The chain couples TRBV9 to TRBJ2-2; a weak D match, TRBD2 (6 bases). V lost 5 bases and J 1 base, leaving 15 bases between the germline ends. This CDR3 spans 16 amino acids. Germline V lookup: CDR1 SGDLS, CDR2 YYNGEE. The CDR3, as DNA: TGTGCCAGCAGTGGCCTGGGACTGGGGAACACCGGGGAGCTGTTTTTT. The encoded protein is CASSGLGLGNTGELFF. Together with reference TRBV9 and TRBJ2-2, the CDR3 gives the full variable domain: DSGVTQTPKHLITATGQRVTLRCSPRSGDLSVYWYQQSLDQGLQFLIQYYNGEERAKGNILERFSAQQFPDLHSELNLSSLELGDSALYFCASSGLGLGNTGELFFGEGSRLTVL.

V gene TRBV5-4 combines with J gene TRBJ1-2; TRBD1 is a possible D gene (6 bases). Germline loops: CDR1 SGHNT, CDR2 YYREEE (reference sequence). V gave up 1 base and J gave up 11 bases, with 18 bases separating them. The CDR3 is made up of 14 amino acids. The CDR3: CASSLSLGGGSYTF. The CDR3 nucleotides are TGTGCCAGCAGCTTGTCATTAGGTGGGGGCTCTTACACCTTC. The variable domain in full, with the rest retrieved from reference TRBV5-4 and TRBJ1-2, is ETGVTQSPTHLIKTRGQQVTLRCSSQSGHNTVSWYQQALGQGPQFIFQYYREEENGRGNFPPRFSGLQFPNYSSELNVNALELDDSALYLCASSLSLGGGSYTFGSGTRLTVV.

This rearrangement joins TRBV5-4 to TRBJ1-4; 8 bases fit TRBD1. CDR1 and CDR2 (germline): SGHNT, YYREEE (reference sequence). V lost 4 bases, J lost 6 bases, and 5 bases stayed unmatched. This CDR3 is built from 14 residues. CDR3 loop: CASSSGTGDEKLFF. The CDR3 region has the DNA TGTGCCAGCAGCAGCGGGACAGGTGATGAAAAACTGTTTTTT.

V usage is TRBV28 and J usage is TRBJ1-4; D remains unclear. Germline CDR1 reads MDHEN; CDR2 reads SYDVKM. V was cut by 3 bases and J by 10 bases, with 15 bases left in between. This CDR3 region has 14 residues. The CDR3 is CASSFMEHRSKLFF. The CDR3 nucleotides read TGTGCCAGCAGTTTTATGGAGCATAGGTCAAAACTGTTTTTT. The full variable domain, with the rest looked up from reference TRBV28 and TRBJ1-4, is DVKVTQSSRYLVKRTGEKVFLECVQDMDHENMFWYRQDPGLGLRLIYFSYDVKMKEKGDIPEGYSVSREKKERFSLILESASTNQTSMYLCASSFMEHRSKLFFGSGTQLSVL.

The J gene is TRBJ1-5, the V gene TRBV18; the D gene is possibly TRBD1 (5 bases). There are 15 residues in the CDR3. CDR1 is KGHSH and CDR2 is LQKENI in the germline V gene. V was cut by 2 bases and J by 1 base, with 9 bases left in between. The chain's CDR3 is CASSPGRVSNQPQHF. In DNA form, the CDR3 reads TGTGCCAGCTCACCAGGCAGGGTGAGCAATCAGCCCCAGCATTTT.

The chain combines TRBV12-5 with TRBJ2-1; a possible D gene is TRBD1 (5 bases). The length of the CDR3 is 16 residues. The V end was cut by 4 bases, the J end by 6 bases, with 19 bases between. CDR1 and CDR2 from the germline V gene are LGHNT and FRNRAP. The CDR3 sequence: CASGSPRAGWGNEQFF. CDR3 DNA: TGTGCTAGTGGTTCCCCTCGGGCAGGGTGGGGCAATGAGCAGTTCTTC.

The chain links TRBV7-2 to TRBJ2-7; 7 bases map to TRBD2. Germline V gene sequence: CDR1 SGHTA, CDR2 FQGNSA. V shed 3 bases and J 2 bases; nucleotides not matched to a gene: 10. The CDR3 extends over 16 amino acids. The CDR3 DNA reads as TGTGCCAGCAGCTTGGCTAATAGCGGGTACACCTACGAGCAGTACTTC. It encodes CASSLANSGYTYEQYF.

The chain carries TRBV4-1 and TRBJ2-2; D is unclear. CDR3 size: 13 residues. Trimming took off 0 bases at V and 9 bases at J, with 8 bases between the two ends. Germline values: CDR1 MGHRA, CDR2 YSYEKL. DNA for the CDR3: TGCGCCAGCAGCCAAGAAGTTAGCCGGGAGCTGTTTTTT. It yields the protein CASSQEVSRELFF.

This chain connects TRBV4-2 to TRBJ2-7; D is ambiguous. This CDR3 comprises 17 residues. The V gene lost 0 bases and the J gene lost 6 bases, with 21 bases spanning the gap. CDR1 and CDR2 (germline): LGHNA, YNFKEQ. The CDR3 DNA sequence: TGTGCCAGCAGCCAAGACCTGGCTGATCAGGTCGTGGGCGAGCAGTACTTC. Translation: CASSQDLADQVVGEQYF.

The chain employs TRBV27 and TRBJ1-2; 9 bases map to TRBD1. CDR1 is MNHEY, CDR2 SMNVEV, per germline (reference sequence). This CDR3 spans 15 amino acids. Trimming at V came to 3 bases and at J to 7 bases, leaving 9 bases not matched to a gene. The CDR3 is CASSFTGGPSGGYTF. In DNA form, the CDR3 reads TGTGCCAGCAGTTTTACAGGGGGCCCATCGGGTGGCTACACCTTC.

V is TRBV6-5 and J is TRBJ1-1, with a possible D match to TRBD1 (5 bases). Germline V gene sequence: CDR1 MNHEY, CDR2 SVGAGI. The V end lost 6 bases, the J end lost 0 bases, and 14 bases lay between the germline ends. This CDR3 is 15 amino acids long. CDR3 sequence: CASRKGPRMNTEAFF. CDR3 in DNA: TGTGCCAGCAGGAAGGGACCGCGGATGAACACTGAAGCTTTCTTT.

The V gene is TRBV19, the J gene TRBJ2-1; weak D call: TRBD1 (6 bases). The V and J ends lost 6 bases and 4 bases respectively, with 16 bases between them. Germline V CDR1 and CDR2: LNHDA, SQIVND (reference sequence). CDR3 length: 15 amino acids. The DNA of the CDR3 is TGTGCCAGTAGCCCACAGGGATCCCTATACAATGAGCAGTTCTTC. Protein: CASSPQGSLYNEQFF.

The chain couples TRBV4-2 to TRBJ1-2, with a tentative D call TRBD1 (5 bases). V was trimmed by 2 bases and J by 7 bases, leaving 17 bases between them. Germline lookup yields CDR1 LGHNA and CDR2 YNFKEQ. The CDR3 length is 15 residues. CDR3 protein: CASSQTDTGLAGYTF. Written as DNA, the CDR3 is TGTGCCAGCAGCCAAACGGACACCGGTTTGGCTGGCTACACCTTC.

The CDR3 nucleotides read TGTGCCAGCAGCGAACGGGCAGGGAATAATTCACCCCTCCACTTT. Translation gives CASSERAGNNSPLHF. The chain uses TRBV7-6 and TRBJ1-6; TRBD1 might be the D (5 bases). Trimming took off 5 bases at V and 5 bases at J, with 13 bases between the two ends. CDR3 length equals 15 residues. CDR1 and CDR2 from the germline V gene are SGHVS and FNYEAQ.

The chain uses TRBV18 and TRBJ2-7, with 7 bases identical to TRBD2. This CDR3 contains 16 residues. Trimming cost V 4 bases and J 5 bases; bases outside gene matches: 14. The V gene's germline CDR1 is KGHSH and CDR2 LQKENI. As DNA, the CDR3 is TGTGCCAGCTCACAAAATCCTCCCGGGACTACGGACGAGCAGTACTTC. Its protein product is CASSQNPPGTTDEQYF. The whole variable domain, filled in from reference TRBV18 and TRBJ2-7, reads NAGVMQNPRHLVRRRGQEARLRCSPMKGHSHVYWYRQLPEEGLKFMVYLQKENIIDESGMPKERFSAEFPKEGPSILRIQQVVRGDSAAYFCASSQNPPGTTDEQYFGPGTRLTVT.

The V and J genes are TRBV6-6 and TRBJ2-5; 7 positions agree with TRBD1. Looked up from germline, CDR1 is MNHNY and CDR2 is SVGAGI (reference sequence). Germline trimming cut 4 bases from V and 5 bases from J; bases unmatched to any gene: 4. CDR3 length: 13 residues. DNA of the CDR3: TGTGCCAGCAGTTCCCCGGACAGGGAGACCCAGTACTTC. It is translated as CASSSPDRETQYF.

The chain links TRBV7-3 to TRBJ1-6; D unresolved. CDR3 length: 13 residues. Germline V gene data show CDR1 as SGHTA and CDR2 as FQGTGA. V was clipped by 3 bases and J by 7 bases, with 7 bases between them. The CDR3 DNA sequence: TGTGCCAGCAGCTTCCGGGCGAATTCACCCCTCCACTTT. This sequence encodes CASSFRANSPLHF.

V gene TRBV2 combines with J gene TRBJ2-1, with a weak D call TRBD2 (6 bases). V was trimmed by 6 bases and J by 0 bases, leaving 15 bases between them. The CDR3 runs to 16 residues. Germline lookup yields CDR1 SNHLY and CDR2 FYNNEI. The CDR3 nucleotides read TGTGCCAGCAGCAATGAGGGACTGAGCTCCTACAATGAGCAGTTCTTC. This sequence encodes CASSNEGLSSYNEQFF.